The T cell receptor (beta chain) described here comes from a study of blood T cell repertoires in COVID-19. Background on the study: Sources were T cells, B-cell-depleted T cells, or PBMCs; the material itself was cDNA or gDNA.

From germline, CDR1 is MDHEN and CDR2 SYDVKM. The CDR3 sequence is 13 residues long. V lost 5 bases, J lost 3 bases, and 8 bases lay in between. Enrolled through a virtual design, the participants were between 18 and 89 years of age and came from 24 US areas. In assigning cohorts, the study relied on participant-reported clinical history. Method: immunoSEQ multiplex PCR; TCRdb's copy keeps in-frame clones and lacks some. The sample includes about 280,000 clones, around 91% of them seen just once. The TCR was taken from a woman under 30 with acute COVID-19. Sequences were obtained from PBMCs or T cells enriched from blood (not recorded which). V usage is TRBV28 and J usage is TRBJ1-5; D may be TRBD1 (6 bases). The CDR3 DNA reads as TGTGCCAGCAGTGGACAGATCAATCAGCCCCAGCATTTT. Its protein is CASSGQINQPQHF.